A single sample gave rise to the 28 T cell receptor beta chains below, sequenced in a study of cytomegalovirus exposure and HLA in healthy donors (dated by TCRdb to about 2017). The protocol used for the library was the immunoSEQ multiplex PCR assay. For the multiplex PCR, a mixture combining 60 forward primers for TCR Vbeta segments and 13 reverse primers for TCR Jbeta segments was used. Held by TCRdb, this immuneACCESS table contains in-frame sequences only and omits some clones. Under half of the omission traces to an unresolved V gene where checked; the cause of the rest is unknown. This sample is represented by roughly 99,000 clones; about four fifths of them were singletons. Together, the top ten hold under 4% of the sample. Sequenced: PBMCs. The source is a woman aged 40 to 50 in good health and CMV-seronegative.

The chain carries TRBV5-1 and TRBJ2-7; D not certain. Germline lookup yields CDR1 SGHRS and CDR2 YFSETQ. Trimming shortened V by 0 bases and J by 2 bases, and 6 bases separated the two germline ends. CDR3 length equals 13 residues. The CDR3 DNA follows: TGCGCCAGCAGCTTGGACAGAGCCTACGAGCAGTACTTC. As protein: CASSLDRAYEQYF.

The rearrangement joins TRBV5-4 to TRBJ2-5; weak D call: TRBD2 (6 bases). Trimming took 4 bases from V and 3 from J, leaving 13 bases between them. In germline, CDR1 is SGHNT, CDR2 YYREEE (reference sequence). The CDR3 spans 14 residues. The CDR3 region has the DNA TGTGCCAGCAGCCGACGGGACTCTAAAGAGACCCAGTACTTC. This codes for CASSRRDSKETQYF.

This clone was counted only a few times. The chain couples TRBV5-4 to TRBJ1-1; 8 bases align to TRBD1. Germline V lookup: CDR1 SGHNT, CDR2 YYREEE (reference sequence). The CDR3 is made up of 17 amino acids. After removal of 4 bases from V and 0 bases from J, the junction contained 11 bases not matched to a gene. In DNA, the CDR3 is TGTGCCAGCAGCCCGTGGACAGGGAGTCTAATGAACACTGAAGCTTTCTTT. This sequence encodes CASSPWTGSLMNTEAFF.

This rearrangement joins TRBV28 to TRBJ1-3; 9 bases align to TRBD1. V shed 5 bases, J shed 2 bases, and the junction held 13 bases outside the gene matches. The CDR3 is 18 amino acids. Germline V gene sequence: CDR1 MDHEN, CDR2 SYDVKM. For the CDR3, the DNA is TGTGCCAGCAGTCCCCCCCTGGGACAGGGAAGACCTGGAAACACCATATATTTT. Its protein is CASSPPLGQGRPGNTIYF. Full variable domain (remainder filled in from reference TRBV28 and TRBJ1-3): DVKVTQSSRYLVKRTGEKVFLECVQDMDHENMFWYRQDPGLGLRLIYFSYDVKMKEKGDIPEGYSVSREKKERFSLILESASTNQTSMYLCASSPPLGQGRPGNTIYFGEGSWLTVV.

On this clone itself: One junction end does not reproduce the germline sequence, and a read error may be involved. V gene TRBV4-1 combines with J gene TRBJ1-6; D not resolved. The CDR3 is 16 residues long. Germline CDR1 and CDR2: MGHRA and YSYEKL. Here the CDR3 reads CASSLAIGVNNSPLNF. CDR3 nucleotide sequence: TGCGCCAGCAGCCTCGCGATCGGGGTTAATAATTCACCCCTCAACTTT.

This clone came up once. This chain joins TRBV7-3 and TRBJ2-7; 7 positions agree with TRBD1. CDR1 and CDR2 (germline): SGHTA, FQGTGA. The V segment lost 8 bases and the J segment 2 bases; nucleotides outside the gene matches: 12. This CDR3 contains 15 residues. The CDR3 is CASRLRGQGAYEQYF. The DNA of the CDR3 is TGTGCCAGCCGACTTCGAGGTCAGGGGGCCTACGAGCAGTACTTC.

Comments on this clone: Its ends do not fully match the called genes, so a read error is possible. The chain combines TRBV7-2 with TRBJ1-5; the D is unclear. Germline V lookup: CDR1 SGHTA, CDR2 FQGNSA. The CDR3 sequence is 16 residues long. Here the CDR3 reads CASSLAMSYSNQPQNF. CDR3 sequence (DNA): TGTGCCAGCAGCTTAGCGATGAGTTATAGCAATCAGCCCCAGAATTTT.

The chain joins TRBV2 to TRBJ1-1, with D maybe TRBD1 (6 bases). Germline CDR1 SNHLY, CDR2 FYNNEI. Deletions cut 3 bases from V and 11 bases from J, with 16 bases between. The CDR3 spans 13 residues. CDR3 bases: TGTGCCAGCAGTGAGGAGTTGACAGGCTTGGCTTTCTTT. It yields the protein CASSEELTGLAFF.

The V gene is TRBV5-5, the J gene TRBJ1-1; D is possibly TRBD1 (6 bases). The CDR3 is 14 residues long. V lost 3 bases, J lost 4 bases, and 13 bases lay in between. The germline gives CDR1 SGHKS, CDR2 YYEKEE (reference sequence). The CDR3 reads CASSWGPETTEAFF. The CDR3 coding sequence is TGTGCCAGCAGCTGGGGGCCGGAGACCACTGAAGCTTTCTTT.

This chain uses TRBV29-1 with TRBJ1-1; D may be TRBD1 (5 bases). This CDR3 is 13 amino acids long. Trimming pared 2 bases from V and 2 bases from J, leaving 9 bases between. Germline V gene lookup returns CDR1 SQVTM and CDR2 ANQGSEA. CDR3 in amino acids: CSVERQINTEAFF. In DNA form, the CDR3 reads TGCAGCGTTGAACGACAGATAAACACTGAAGCTTTCTTT.

The CDR3: CSVLTRGGLETQYF. CDR3 coding DNA: TGCAGCGTCCTTACGCGGGGGGGCCTTGAGACCCAGTACTTC. The chain carries TRBV29-1 and TRBJ2-5, with 9 nucleotides matching TRBD2. This CDR3 region has 14 residues. V dropped 6 bases and J dropped 5; count of bases not matched to a gene: 10. Germline CDR1 SQVTM, CDR2 ANQGSEA.

The chain is built from TRBV9 and TRBJ1-5; TRBD1 matches 7 bases. Trimming took 3 bases from V and 6 from J; bases not matched to a gene: 9. Germline V gene lookup returns CDR1 SGDLS and CDR2 YYNGEE. The CDR3 sequence is 15 residues long. This CDR3 is CASSGTGQGGQPQHF. DNA of the CDR3: TGTGCCAGCAGCGGTACCGGGCAGGGGGGTCAGCCCCAGCATTTT.

This clone has a handful of counts. This sequence joins TRBV6-6 and TRBJ1-6, with D perhaps matching TRBD1 (6 bases). From germline, CDR1 is MNHNY and CDR2 SVGAGI (reference sequence). V dropped 6 bases and J dropped 11 bases, with 11 bases sitting between them. CDR3 size: 12 residues. The CDR3 sequence is CASRAGETPLHF. CDR3 nucleotide sequence: TGTGCCAGCAGAGCAGGGGAAACACCCCTCCACTTT.

The rearrangement uses TRBV5-6 and TRBJ1-6; D call uncertain. V was trimmed by 4 bases and J by 8 bases, leaving 25 bases between them. The length of the CDR3 is 18 residues. Germline CDR1 reads SGHDT; CDR2 reads YYEEEE. In DNA form, the CDR3 reads TGTGCCAGCAGCATTCCCGGGAGCATACCTGGGGTAGATTCACCCCTCCACTTT. Amino acids: CASSIPGSIPGVDSPLHF.

The chain recombines TRBV7-2 with TRBJ1-5, with no clear D. The V end was cut by 2 bases, the J end by 3 bases, with 11 bases between. The CDR3 is 15 residues long. From germline, CDR1 is SGHTA and CDR2 FQGNSA. This chain's CDR3 is CASSLRASNNQPQHF. In DNA form, the CDR3 reads TGTGCCAGCAGCTTACGAGCCTCCAACAATCAGCCCCAGCATTTT.

V usage is TRBV28 and J usage is TRBJ1-2, with D possibly being TRBD1 (5 bases). The CDR3 is 15 residues long. Germline CDR1 and CDR2: MDHEN and SYDVKM. Trimming pared 6 bases from V and 3 bases from J, leaving 17 bases between. This chain's CDR3 is CASSPRRADYYGYTF. CDR3 nucleotide sequence: TGTGCCAGCAGCCCCCGCAGGGCCGATTACTATGGCTACACCTTC.

The chain links TRBV30 to TRBJ1-4; possibly TRBD1 for D (5 bases). The CDR3 is 16 amino acids. Germline CDR1 GTSNPN, CDR2 SVGIG (reference sequence). Trimming left V 4 bases short and J 7 bases short, with 22 bases between. The CDR3 DNA follows: TGTGCCTGGAAAGGAAGGTGGGACTTAACTTCTGAAAAACTGTTTTTT. Amino acid sequence: CAWKGRWDLTSEKLFF.

The rearrangement uses TRBV7-2 and TRBJ2-7; the D is unclear. CDR1 is SGHTA and CDR2 is FQGNSA in the germline V gene. The V end was cut by 4 bases, the J end by 1 base, with 17 bases between. This CDR3 contains 16 residues. The CDR3 here is CASSSTIGSLSYEQYF. CDR3 coding DNA: TGTGCCAGCAGCTCTACGATCGGTTCCTTATCCTACGAGCAGTACTTC.

V is TRBV7-2 and J is TRBJ1-2; 8 bases fit TRBD1. V lost 5 bases and J lost 6; bases outside the gene matches: 11. The CDR3 is made up of 15 amino acids. Germline lookup yields CDR1 SGHTA and CDR2 FQGNSA. The CDR3: CASSLRLGQGNGYTF. DNA of the CDR3: TGTGCCAGCAGCCTACGACTCGGACAGGGTAATGGCTACACCTTC.

The rearrangement uses TRBV7-2 and TRBJ1-6, with D possibly TRBD1 on 5 matching bases. Germline V gives CDR1 SGHTA, CDR2 FQGNSA. This CDR3 has 16 residues. V was clipped by 5 bases and J by 8 bases, with 19 bases between them. CDR3 region: CASSKRATLGDSPLHF. The DNA for the CDR3 is TGTGCCAGCAGCAAAAGGGCGACGCTAGGGGATTCACCCCTCCACTTT.

This CDR3 is CASSLLLAGSSSYNEQFF. The CDR3 nucleotides are TGTGCCAGCTCACTACTACTAGCGGGGTCGAGCTCCTACAATGAGCAGTTCTTC. The rearrangement joins TRBV18 to TRBJ2-1, with 10 bases that match TRBD2. This CDR3 has 18 residues. The V gene end was trimmed by 4 bases and the J gene end by 0 bases; junction bases not matched to a gene: 9. Germline CDR1 KGHSH, CDR2 LQKENI.

The CDR3 nucleotides are TGTGCCAGCAGCTCTTTTGTTAGACAGACCAGTTCCCAAGGGAACACTGAAGCTTTCTTT. Translating it yields CASSSFVRQTSSQGNTEAFF. The V and J genes are TRBV7-6 and TRBJ1-1, with D perhaps TRBD1 (5 bases). Germline CDR1 and CDR2: SGHVS and FNYEAQ. The CDR3 is 20 residues long. Trimming shortened V by 4 bases and J by 1 base, and 28 bases separated the two germline ends.

The sample holds many counts of this clone. In DNA, the CDR3 is TGCGCCAGCAGCATGGGGACAGGGCAAGGCTACGAGCAGTACTTC. Protein: CASSMGTGQGYEQYF. This chain connects TRBV5-1 to TRBJ2-7; 9 bases map to TRBD1. CDR3 length: 15 amino acids. Trimming removed 4 bases from V and 3 bases from J; junction bases left unmatched: 8. Germline loops: CDR1 SGHRS, CDR2 YFSETQ.

The chain employs TRBV7-8 and TRBJ1-1; TRBD1 is a possible D gene (5 bases). This CDR3 comprises 13 residues. Trimming removed 4 bases at V and 4 bases at J, with 10 bases between. Germline CDR1 and CDR2: SGHVS and FQNEAQ. The CDR3 sequence: CASSYDSGTEAFF. DNA of the CDR3: TGTGCCAGCAGCTACGACAGTGGCACTGAAGCTTTCTTT.

This chain joins TRBV27 and TRBJ1-5; 10 positions match TRBD1. Germline V gene lookup returns CDR1 MNHEY and CDR2 SMNVEV (reference sequence). The CDR3 has 20 residues. The V segment lost 2 bases and the J segment 0 bases; nucleotides outside the gene matches: 13. In DNA form, the CDR3 reads TGTGCCAGCAGTTTACCCCCAAGGACAGGGGGGAATTATAGCAATCAGCCCCAGCATTTT. This codes for CASSLPPRTGGNYSNQPQHF.

This clone was detected only a few times. V usage is TRBV28 and J usage is TRBJ1-4, with a weak D call TRBD1 (6 bases). This CDR3 region has 13 residues. Per the germline V gene, CDR1 is MDHEN and CDR2 is SYDVKM. The V and J ends lost 3 bases and 7 bases respectively, with 9 bases between them. CDR3 sequence: CASSFRGVEKLFF. In nucleotides, the CDR3 is TGTGCCAGCAGTTTCAGGGGTGTTGAAAAACTGTTTTTT.

The V gene is TRBV14, the J gene TRBJ1-2; 7 bases fit TRBD1. In germline, CDR1 is SGHDN, CDR2 FVKESK. The J segment lost 3 bases and the V segment lost 5 bases, leaving 9 bases of the junction unmatched. This CDR3 contains 15 residues. CDR3 loop: CASSTHPGTDYGYTF. The CDR3 DNA reads as TGTGCCAGCAGCACCCACCCGGGGACAGACTATGGCTACACCTTC. Complete variable domain (other parts from reference TRBV14 and TRBJ1-2): EAGVTQFPSHSVIEKGQTVTLRCDPISGHDNLYWYRRVMGKEIKFLLHFVKESKQDESGMPNNRFLAERTGGTYSTLKVQPAELEDSGVYFCASSTHPGTDYGYTFGSGTRLTVV.

This clone was counted a single time. The chain has TRBV28 and TRBJ2-7; 8 bases match TRBD1. V was pared by 3 bases and J by 1 base, with 5 bases of the junction left unmatched. The CDR3 has 15 amino acids. Looked up from germline, CDR1 is MDHEN and CDR2 is SYDVKM. The CDR3 protein is CASSFGTGVSYEQYF. The CDR3 DNA sequence: TGTGCCAGCAGTTTTGGGACAGGAGTTTCCTACGAGCAGTACTTC.